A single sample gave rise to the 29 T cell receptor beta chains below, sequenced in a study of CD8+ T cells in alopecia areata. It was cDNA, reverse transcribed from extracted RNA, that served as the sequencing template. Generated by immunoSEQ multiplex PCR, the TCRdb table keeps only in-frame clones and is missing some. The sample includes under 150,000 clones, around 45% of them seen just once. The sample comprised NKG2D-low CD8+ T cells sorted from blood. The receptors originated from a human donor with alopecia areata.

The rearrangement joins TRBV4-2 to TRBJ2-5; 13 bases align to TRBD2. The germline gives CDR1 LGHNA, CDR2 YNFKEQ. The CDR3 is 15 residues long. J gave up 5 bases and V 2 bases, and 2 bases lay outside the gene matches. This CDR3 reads CASSQTSGRAETQYF. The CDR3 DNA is TGTGCCAGCAGCCAAACTAGCGGGAGGGCTGAGACCCAGTACTTC.

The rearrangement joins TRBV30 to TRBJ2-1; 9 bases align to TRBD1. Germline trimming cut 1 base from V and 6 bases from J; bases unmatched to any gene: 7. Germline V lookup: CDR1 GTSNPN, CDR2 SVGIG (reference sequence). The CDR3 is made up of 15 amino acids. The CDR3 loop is CAWSAGTGLSNEQFF. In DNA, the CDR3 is TGTGCCTGGAGTGCAGGGACAGGGTTGAGCAATGAGCAGTTCTTC.

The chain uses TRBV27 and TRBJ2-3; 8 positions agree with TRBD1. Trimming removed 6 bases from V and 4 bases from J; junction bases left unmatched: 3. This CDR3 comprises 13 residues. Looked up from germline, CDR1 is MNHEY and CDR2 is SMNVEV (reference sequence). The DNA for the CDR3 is TGTGCCAGCAGGTACAGGGGGGCAGATACGCAGTATTTT. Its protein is CASRYRGADTQYF.

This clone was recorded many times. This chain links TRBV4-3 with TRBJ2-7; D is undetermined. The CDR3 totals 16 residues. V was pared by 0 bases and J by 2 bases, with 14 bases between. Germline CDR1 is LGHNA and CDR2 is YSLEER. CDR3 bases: TGCGCCAGCAGCCAAGATTGGGGAAGTGGAGCCTACGAGCAGTACTTC. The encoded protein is CASSQDWGSGAYEQYF.

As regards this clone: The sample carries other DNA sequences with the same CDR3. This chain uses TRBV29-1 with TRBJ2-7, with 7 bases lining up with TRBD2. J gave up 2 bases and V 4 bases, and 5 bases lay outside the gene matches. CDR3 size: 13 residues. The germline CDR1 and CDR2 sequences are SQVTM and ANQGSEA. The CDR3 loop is CSVAGGTTYEQYF. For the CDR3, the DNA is TGCAGCGTTGCCGGCGGGACTACCTACGAGCAGTACTTC.

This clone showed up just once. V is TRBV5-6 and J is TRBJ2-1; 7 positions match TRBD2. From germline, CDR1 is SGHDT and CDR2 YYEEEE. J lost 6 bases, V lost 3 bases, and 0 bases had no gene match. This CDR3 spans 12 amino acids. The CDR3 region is CASSWGGNEQFF. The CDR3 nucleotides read TGTGCCAGCAGCTGGGGGGGCAATGAGCAGTTCTTC.

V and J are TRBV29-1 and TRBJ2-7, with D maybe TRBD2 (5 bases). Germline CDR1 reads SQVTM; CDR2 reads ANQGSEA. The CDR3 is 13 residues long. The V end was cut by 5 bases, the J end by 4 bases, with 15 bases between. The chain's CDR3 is CSVSGIGPYEQYF. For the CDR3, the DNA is TGCAGCGTTTCGGGGATCGGGCCTTACGAGCAGTACTTC.

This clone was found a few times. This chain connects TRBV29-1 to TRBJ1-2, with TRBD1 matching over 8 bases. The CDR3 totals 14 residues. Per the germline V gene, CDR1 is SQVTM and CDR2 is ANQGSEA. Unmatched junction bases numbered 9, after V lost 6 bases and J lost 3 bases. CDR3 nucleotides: TGCAGCGTCCCCGGACAGGGATCGGACTATGGCTACACCTTC. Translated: CSVPGQGSDYGYTF. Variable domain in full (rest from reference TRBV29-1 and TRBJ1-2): SAVISQKPSRDICQRGTSLTIQCQVDSQVTMMFWYRQQPGQSLTLIATANQGSEATYESGFVIDKFPISRPNLTFSTLTVSNMSPEDSSIYLCSVPGQGSDYGYTFGSGTRLTVV.

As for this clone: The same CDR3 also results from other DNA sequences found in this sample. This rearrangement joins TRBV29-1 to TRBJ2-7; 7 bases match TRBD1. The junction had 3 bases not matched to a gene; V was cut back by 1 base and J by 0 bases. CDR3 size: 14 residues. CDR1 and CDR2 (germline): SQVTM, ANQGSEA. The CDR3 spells CSVEGRDSSYEQYF. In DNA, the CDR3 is TGCAGCGTTGAAGGTCGGGACAGCTCCTACGAGCAGTACTTC.

The CDR3 is CASRGDSWYEQYF. The CDR3 DNA follows: TGTGCCAGCAGAGGGGACAGTTGGTACGAGCAGTACTTC. This chain uses TRBV2 with TRBJ2-7; TRBD1 agrees at 7 bases. CDR3 length equals 13 residues. Per germline, CDR1 SNHLY and CDR2 FYNNEI. V lost 6 bases, J lost 4 bases, and 6 bases stayed unmatched. Combining the CDR3 with reference TRBV2 and TRBJ2-7 gives the whole variable domain EPEVTQTPSHQVTQMGQEVILRCVPISNHLYFYWYRQILGQKVEFLVSFYNNEISEKSEIFDDQFSVERPDGSNFTLKIRSTKLEDSAMYFCASRGDSWYEQYFGPGTRLTVT.

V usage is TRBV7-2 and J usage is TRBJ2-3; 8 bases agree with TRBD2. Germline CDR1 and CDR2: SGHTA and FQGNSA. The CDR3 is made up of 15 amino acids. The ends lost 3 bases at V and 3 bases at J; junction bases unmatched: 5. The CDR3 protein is CASSLGLGGTDTQYF. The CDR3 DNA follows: TGTGCCAGCAGCTTGGGACTAGGAGGGACAGATACGCAGTATTTT.

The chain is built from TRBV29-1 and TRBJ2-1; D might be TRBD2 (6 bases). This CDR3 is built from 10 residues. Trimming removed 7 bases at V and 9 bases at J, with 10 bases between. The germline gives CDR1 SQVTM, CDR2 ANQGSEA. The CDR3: CSAWRGEQFF. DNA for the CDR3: TGCAGCGCCTGGAGGGGTGAGCAGTTCTTC.

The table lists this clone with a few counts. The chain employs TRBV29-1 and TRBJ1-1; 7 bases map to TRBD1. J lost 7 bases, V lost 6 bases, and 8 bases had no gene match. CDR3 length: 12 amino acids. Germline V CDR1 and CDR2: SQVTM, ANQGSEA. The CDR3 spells CSVARDSREAFF. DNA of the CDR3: TGCAGCGTCGCTAGGGACAGTCGTGAAGCTTTCTTT. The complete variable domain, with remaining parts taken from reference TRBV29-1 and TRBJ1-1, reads SAVISQKPSRDICQRGTSLTIQCQVDSQVTMMFWYRQQPGQSLTLIATANQGSEATYESGFVIDKFPISRPNLTFSTLTVSNMSPEDSSIYLCSVARDSREAFFGQGTRLTVV.

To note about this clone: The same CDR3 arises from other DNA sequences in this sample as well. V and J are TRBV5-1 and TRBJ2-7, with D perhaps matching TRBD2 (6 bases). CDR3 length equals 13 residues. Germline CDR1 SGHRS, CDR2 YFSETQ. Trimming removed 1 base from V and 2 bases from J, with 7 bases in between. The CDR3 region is CASSLTGAYEQYF. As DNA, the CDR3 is TGCGCCAGCAGCTTGACGGGGGCCTACGAGCAGTACTTC.

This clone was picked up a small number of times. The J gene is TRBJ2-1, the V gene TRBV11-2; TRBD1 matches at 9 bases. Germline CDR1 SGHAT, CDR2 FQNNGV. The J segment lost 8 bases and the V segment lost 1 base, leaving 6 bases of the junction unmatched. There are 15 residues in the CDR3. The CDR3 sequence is CASSLAGTGRDEQFF. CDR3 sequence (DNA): TGTGCCAGCAGCTTAGCCGGGACAGGGCGCGATGAGCAGTTCTTC.

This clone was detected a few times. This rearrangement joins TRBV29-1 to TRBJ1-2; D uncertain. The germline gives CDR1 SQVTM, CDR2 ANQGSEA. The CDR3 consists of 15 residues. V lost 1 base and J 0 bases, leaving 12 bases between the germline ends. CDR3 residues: CSVEGQPLANYGYTF. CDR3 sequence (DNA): TGCAGCGTTGAAGGTCAACCCCTTGCTAACTATGGCTACACCTTC.

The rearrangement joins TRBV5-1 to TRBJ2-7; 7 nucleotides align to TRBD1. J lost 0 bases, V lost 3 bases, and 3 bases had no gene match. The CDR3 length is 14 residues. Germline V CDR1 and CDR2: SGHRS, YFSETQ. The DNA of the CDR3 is TGCGCCAGCAGCTCGGGACAGACCTCCTACGAGCAGTACTTC. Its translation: CASSSGQTSYEQYF.

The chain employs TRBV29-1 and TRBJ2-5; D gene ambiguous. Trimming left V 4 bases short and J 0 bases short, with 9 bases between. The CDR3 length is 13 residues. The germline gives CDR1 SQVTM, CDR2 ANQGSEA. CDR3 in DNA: TGCAGCGTTGTTACATCGTACCAAGAGACCCAGTACTTC. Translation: CSVVTSYQETQYF.

The CDR3 DNA is TGTGCCTGGAGGCTGGGGTTCAATGAGCAGTTCTTC. It specifies CAWRLGFNEQFF. V and J are TRBV30 and TRBJ2-1; D remains ambiguous. The V gene lost 3 bases and the J gene lost 6 bases, with 9 bases spanning the gap. Germline V gives CDR1 GTSNPN, CDR2 SVGIG (reference sequence). This CDR3 has 12 residues.

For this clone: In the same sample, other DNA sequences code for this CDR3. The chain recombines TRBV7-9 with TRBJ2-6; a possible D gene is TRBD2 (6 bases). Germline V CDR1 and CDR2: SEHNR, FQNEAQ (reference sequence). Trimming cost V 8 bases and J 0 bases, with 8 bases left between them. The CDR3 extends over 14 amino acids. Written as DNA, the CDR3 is TGTGCCAGCGCCGGGGGCTCTGGGGCCAACGTCCTGACTTTC. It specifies CASAGGSGANVLTF.

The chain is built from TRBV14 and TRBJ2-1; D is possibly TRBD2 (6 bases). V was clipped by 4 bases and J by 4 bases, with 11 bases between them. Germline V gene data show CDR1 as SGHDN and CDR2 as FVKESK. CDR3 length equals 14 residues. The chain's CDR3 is CASSPGREYNEQFF. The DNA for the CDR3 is TGTGCCAGCAGCCCGGGACGGGAGTACAATGAGCAGTTCTTC.

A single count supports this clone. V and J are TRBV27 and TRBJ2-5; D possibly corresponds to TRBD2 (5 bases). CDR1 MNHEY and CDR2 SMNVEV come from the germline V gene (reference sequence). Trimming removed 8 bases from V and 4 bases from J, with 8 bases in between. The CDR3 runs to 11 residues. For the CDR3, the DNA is TGTGCCAGCCACGCGGGAGAGACCCAGTACTTC. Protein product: CASHAGETQYF.

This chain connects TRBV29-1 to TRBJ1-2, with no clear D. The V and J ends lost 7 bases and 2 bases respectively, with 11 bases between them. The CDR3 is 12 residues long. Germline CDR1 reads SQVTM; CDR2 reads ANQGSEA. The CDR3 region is CSAWILNYGYTF. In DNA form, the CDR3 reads TGCAGCGCCTGGATCCTCAACTATGGCTACACCTTC.

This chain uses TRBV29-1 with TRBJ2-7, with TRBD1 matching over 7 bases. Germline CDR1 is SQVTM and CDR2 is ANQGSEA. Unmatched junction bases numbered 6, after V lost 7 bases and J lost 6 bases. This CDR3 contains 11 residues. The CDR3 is CSADRVGEQYF. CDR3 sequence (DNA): TGCAGCGCCGACAGGGTAGGCGAGCAGTACTTC.

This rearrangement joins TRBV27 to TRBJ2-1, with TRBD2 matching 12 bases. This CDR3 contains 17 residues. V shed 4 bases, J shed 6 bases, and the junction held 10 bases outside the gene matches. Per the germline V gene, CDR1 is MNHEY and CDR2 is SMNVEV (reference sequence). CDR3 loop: CASSSGMTSGGLNEQFF. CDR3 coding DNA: TGTGCCAGCAGTTCCGGAATGACTAGCGGGGGCCTCAATGAGCAGTTCTTC.

DNA of the CDR3: TGTGCCAGCAATCCCGGGACTAGCGGGATGGAGACCCAGTACTTC. Translated, it gives CASNPGTSGMETQYF. This chain connects TRBV28 to TRBJ2-5; TRBD2 matches at 13 bases. Germline V lookup: CDR1 MDHEN, CDR2 SYDVKM. The CDR3 runs 15 residues. J gave up 5 bases and V 7 bases, and 7 bases lay outside the gene matches.

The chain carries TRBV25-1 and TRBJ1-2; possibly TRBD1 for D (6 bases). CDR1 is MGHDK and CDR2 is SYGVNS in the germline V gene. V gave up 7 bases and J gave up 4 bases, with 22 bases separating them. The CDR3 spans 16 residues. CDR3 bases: TGTGCCAGCATCCCACTCGGGGGCCGATTCCCCTATGGCTACACCTTC. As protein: CASIPLGGRFPYGYTF.

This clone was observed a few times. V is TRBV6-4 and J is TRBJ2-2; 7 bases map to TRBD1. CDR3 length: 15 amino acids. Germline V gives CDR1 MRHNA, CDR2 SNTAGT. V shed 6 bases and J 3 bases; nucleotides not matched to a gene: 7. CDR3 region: CASRREGGHTGELFF. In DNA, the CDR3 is TGTGCCAGCAGAAGGGAAGGGGGCCACACCGGGGAGCTGTTTTTT.

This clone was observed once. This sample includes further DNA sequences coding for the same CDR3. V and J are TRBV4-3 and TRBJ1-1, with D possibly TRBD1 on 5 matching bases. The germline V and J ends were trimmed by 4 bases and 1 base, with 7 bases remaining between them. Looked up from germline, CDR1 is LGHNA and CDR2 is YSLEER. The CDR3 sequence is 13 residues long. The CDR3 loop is CASSPTGNTEAFF. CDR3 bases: TGCGCCAGCAGCCCTACAGGGAACACTGAAGCTTTCTTT.